This TCR beta chain was sequenced during a study of blood T cells in healthy people across ages (dated by TCRdb to between 2014 and 2016). Concerning the study at large: Template switching captured roughly one uniquely barcoded TCR beta cDNA molecule per two T cells in model experiments. Age-related changes in TCR beta repertoire diversity were measured in the study by deep sequencing normalized with unique cDNA molecular identifiers. The donors were divided into four age groups: young (average roughly 17 years), middle-aged (about 41), aged (about 62) and long-lived (nearly 85). Donors of different ages were randomly distributed across sequencing lanes to avoid experimental bias. Two additional independent replicas of 1 million unique cDNA reads from the same blood draw were analyzed for two donors (one aged 18 to 30 and one aged 80 or older). Study-wide findings and limitations: Compared with the aged group, the long-lived group had more naive CD4+ T cells, fewer expanded clones and increased TCR diversity, a pattern suggesting age selection. Observed TCR beta diversity correlated strongly with the percentage of naive T cells measured by flow cytometry. Bulk unsorted PBMC profiling prevented conclusive comparison of naive and antigen-experienced compartments. Estimates of total diversity based on one million sequenced T cells were considered lower bounds and underestimates. As age increased, observed TCR beta diversity per million T cells dropped in a roughly linear way, and a significant reduction was already evident by age roughly 40. The CMV infection status of donors was not known, potentially confounding age-related changes in expanded clonotypes.

The approximately 39 donors, aged roughly 6 to 95 years, were systemically healthy Caucasian individuals from Russia. Each donor gave 8 to 10 milliliters of peripheral blood, collected into EDTA-treated Vacutainer tubes. Ficoll-Paque density-gradient centrifugation was used to isolate PBMCs, with at least 6.5 million per sample. Total RNA, at least 5 micrograms per sample, was extracted from PBMCs with Trizol reagent. The percentages of naive CD45RAhigh/CD27high T cells were determined by flow cytometry on a PBMC aliquot from every donor. The V end loses 6 bases and the J end loses 8 bases, and a stretch of 19 bases separates them. From the germline V gene (reference sequence), CDR1 is MNHEY and CDR2 is SMNVEV. From the cysteine up to the phenylalanine, the CDR3 has a length of 15 residues. Only the CDR3 part of the read is kept: 45 bases, read in frame from the first base. The library was made by 5' RACE. These reads were obtained on an Illumina HiSeq 2500. The second PCR ran for about 6 to 11 cycles and used a J-beta primer mix along with a sample-barcoded 5' primer. A template-switch 5' adaptor carrying 12 random nucleotides introduced a unique molecular identifier onto each TCR beta cDNA molecule. Each sample yielded at least 3 million CDR3-containing paired-end reads. First-strand cDNA synthesis was performed from all RNA using the Mint cDNA synthesis kit, with priming by a TRBC-specific oligonucleotide. Following uracil-DNA glycosylase treatment, all cDNA underwent a first 18-cycle PCR with the universal primers M1SS and BC2_uni_R. The original pipeline was this. For normalization, 1 million high-quality reads were randomly selected from each sample, with every read carrying a distinct molecular identifier. Instead of being binned into consensus sequences, reads with shared molecular identifiers were discarded. MiTCR, with a Q25 quality threshold and the strictest error-elimination algorithm, was used for CDR3 identification, clonotype clustering and error correction. A nonparametric unseen species model with Euler transformation was used to estimate a lower bound on total TCR beta diversity. Clones were called with MiXCR by TCRdb after fastp trimmed the public reads at Q25, and only in-frame beta chains were retained. Identical CDR3 protein sequences are pooled into one entry, listed with their most common genes and DNA. TCRdb's processing, not the authors' own work, is the source of the V and J calls. The sample table records about 1.4 million distinct CDR3 sequences; 45% to 70% of these occur just once. Over 6.5% of the sample is in the top ten clones.

As concerns this clonotype: Its antigen has not been determined. One base away there is no much larger clone; base qualities are not given.

The sequence joins TRBV27 to TRBJ1-4; the D gene is perhaps TRBD1, on 5 matching bases. The origin of this receptor is a man aged 18 to 30 in good health. Sequencing input: blood. The DNA sequence follows: TGTGCCAGCAGCCCCGGGACCAACCTGAGGGAAAAACTGTTTTTT. It is translated as CASSPGTNLREKLFF.